This T cell receptor (beta chain) was documented in a study of blood T cell repertoires in COVID-19. Original handling: Nucleated cell number was recorded as an estimate derived from reference gene primer amplification. Assay: immunoSEQ multiplex PCR; the TCRdb copy retains only in-frame clones and omits some. V, J and clone size are taken as reported in that table, and D and trimming were inferred from the DNA itself. The sample includes around 59,000 clones, around 79% of them seen just once. Germline-derived CDR1 and CDR2 are MDHEN and SYDVKM. The CDR3 runs 13 residues. With 7 bases removed from V and 1 base from J, the gap between germline ends came to 8 bases.

The TCR was taken from a human donor in a cohort sampled during active COVID-19. The chain carries TRBV28 and TRBJ1-5; TRBD1 might be the D (5 bases). Sequenced material: peripheral blood. The CDR3 nucleotides read TGTGCCAGCACGCGGACAAGCAATCAGCCCCAGCATTTT. Translation: CASTRTSNQPQHF.